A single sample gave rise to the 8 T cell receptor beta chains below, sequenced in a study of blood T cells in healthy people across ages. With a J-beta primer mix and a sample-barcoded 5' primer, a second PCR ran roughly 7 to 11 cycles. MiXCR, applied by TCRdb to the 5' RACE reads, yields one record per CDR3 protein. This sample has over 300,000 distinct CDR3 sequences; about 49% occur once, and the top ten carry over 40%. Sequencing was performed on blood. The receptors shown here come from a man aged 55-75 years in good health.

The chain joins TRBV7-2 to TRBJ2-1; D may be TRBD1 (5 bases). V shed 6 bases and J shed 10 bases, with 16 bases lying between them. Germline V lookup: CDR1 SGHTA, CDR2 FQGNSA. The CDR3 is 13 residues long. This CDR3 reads CASSPGQSQEQFF. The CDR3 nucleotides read TGTGCCAGCAGTCCCGGACAAAGCCAGGAGCAGTTCTTC. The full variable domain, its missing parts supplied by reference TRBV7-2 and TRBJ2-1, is GAGVSQSPSNKVTEKGKDVELRCDPISGHTALYWYRQSLGQGLEFLIYFQGNSAPDKSGLPSDRFSAERTGGSVSTLTIQRTQQEDSAVYLCASSPGQSQEQFFGPGTRLTVL.

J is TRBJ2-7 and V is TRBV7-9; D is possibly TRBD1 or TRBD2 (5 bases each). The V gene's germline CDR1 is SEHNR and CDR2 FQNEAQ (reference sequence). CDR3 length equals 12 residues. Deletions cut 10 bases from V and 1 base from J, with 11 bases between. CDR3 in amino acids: CATGTGSYEQYF. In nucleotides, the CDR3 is TGTGCCACCGGGACGGGGTCCTACGAGCAGTACTTC.

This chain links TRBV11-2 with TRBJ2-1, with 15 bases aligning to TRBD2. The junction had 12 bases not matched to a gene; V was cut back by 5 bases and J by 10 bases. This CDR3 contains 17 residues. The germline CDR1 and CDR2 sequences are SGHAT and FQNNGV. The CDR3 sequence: CASSTVGFGTSGGEQFF. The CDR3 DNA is TGTGCCAGCAGCACAGTAGGGTTCGGGACTAGCGGGGGGGAGCAGTTCTTC.

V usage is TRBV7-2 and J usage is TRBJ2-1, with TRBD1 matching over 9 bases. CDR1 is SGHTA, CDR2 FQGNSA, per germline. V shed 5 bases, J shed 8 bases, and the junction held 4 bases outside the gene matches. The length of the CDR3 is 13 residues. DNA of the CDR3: TGTGCCAGCAGCAGACAGGGGGGGGATGAGCAGTTCTTC. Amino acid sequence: CASSRQGGDEQFF.

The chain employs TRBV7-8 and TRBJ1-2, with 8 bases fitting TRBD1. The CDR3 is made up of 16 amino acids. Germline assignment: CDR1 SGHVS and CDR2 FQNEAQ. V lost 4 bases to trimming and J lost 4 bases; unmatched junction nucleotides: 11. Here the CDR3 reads CASSSLPGQESYGYTF. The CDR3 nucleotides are TGTGCCAGCAGCTCACTCCCGGGACAGGAGTCCTATGGCTACACCTTC. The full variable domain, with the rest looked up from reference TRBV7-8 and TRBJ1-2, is GAGVSQSPRYKVAKRGQDVALRCDPISGHVSLFWYQQALGQGPEFLTYFQNEAQLDKSGLPSDRFFAERPEGSVSTLKIQRTQQEDSAVYLCASSSLPGQESYGYTFGSGTRLTVV.

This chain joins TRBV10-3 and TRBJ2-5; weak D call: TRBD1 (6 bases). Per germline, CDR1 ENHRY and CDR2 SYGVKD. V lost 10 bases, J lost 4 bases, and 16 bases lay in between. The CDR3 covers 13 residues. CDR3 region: CATQGISLETQYF. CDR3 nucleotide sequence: TGTGCCACACAGGGCATTTCCTTAGAGACCCAGTACTTC.

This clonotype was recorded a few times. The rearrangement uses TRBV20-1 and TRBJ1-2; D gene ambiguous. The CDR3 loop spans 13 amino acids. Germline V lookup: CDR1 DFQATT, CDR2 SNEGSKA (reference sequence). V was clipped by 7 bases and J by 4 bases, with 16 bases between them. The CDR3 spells CSVLSKAIYGYTF. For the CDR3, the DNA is TGCAGTGTCCTCTCCAAGGCTATCTATGGCTACACCTTC.

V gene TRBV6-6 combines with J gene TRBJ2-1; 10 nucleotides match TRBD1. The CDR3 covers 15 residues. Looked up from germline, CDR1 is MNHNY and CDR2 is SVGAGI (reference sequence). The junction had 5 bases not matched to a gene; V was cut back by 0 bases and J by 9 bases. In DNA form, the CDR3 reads TGTGCCAGCAGTTACTCGACAGGGGGCTGGGGTGAGCAGTTCTTC. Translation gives CASSYSTGGWGEQFF.